Listed below are T cell receptor beta chains from one sample, sequenced in a study of blood T cell repertoires in COVID-19. Assay: immunoSEQ multiplex PCR; the TCRdb copy retains only in-frame clones and omits some. This table holds over 200,000 clones, approximately 86% found once. The sequenced material came from peripheral blood. The receptors here all came from a woman aged 25 to 39 who had recovered from COVID-19. Each CDR3 is given with its conserved first and last residue. The D gene is left open where the match is weak. Expanded clones are given a class, and other clones once, few, many or no size at all.

j_call	d_call	clone_size	v_call	cdr3_nt	cdr3_aa
TRBJ2-3	NA	NA	TRBV29-1	TGCAGCGTTGTTGGGCTGATCACAGATACGCAGTATTTT	CSVVGLITDTQYF
TRBJ2-5	NA	few	TRBV18	TGTGCCAGCTCACCACGAGACCAAGAGACCCAGTACTTC	CASSPRDQETQYF
TRBJ2-1	NA	NA	TRBV6-5	TGTGCCAGCAGTTACCGCCAGGTGTCGAATGAGCAGTTCTTC	CASSYRQVSNEQFF
TRBJ2-7	NA	once	TRBV19	TGTGCCAGTTCTCTGGGGGGGGGCCCCTACGAGCAGTACTTC	CASSLGGGPYEQYF
TRBJ1-5	TRBD1	NA	TRBV6-5	TGTGCCAGCAGGGAGGGGGCCTCGGGGCAGCCCCAGCATTTT	CASREGASGQPQHF
TRBJ1-5	NA	NA	TRBV6-1	TGTGCCAGCAGTGTGTTTAAGGGGCTTAGCAATCAGCCCCAGCATTTT	CASSVFKGLSNQPQHF
TRBJ2-4	TRBD2	NA	TRBV27	TGTGCCAGCAGTTCCAACTCCCCTAGCGCGGGGGGCCCCAAGGACATTCAGTACTTC	CASSSNSPSAGGPKDIQYF
TRBJ1-1	NA	NA	TRBV28	TGTGCCATATACAGTTTCACGAACACTGAAGCTTTCTTT	CAIYSFTNTEAFF
TRBJ1-1	NA	NA	TRBV19	TGTGCCAGTAGTACCCGACAGACCCTGAACACTGAAGCTTTCTTT	CASSTRQTLNTEAFF
TRBJ1-3	NA	NA	TRBV5-5	TGTGCCAGCAGCTGGCAGGGGACGGCTGGAAACACCATATATTTT	CASSWQGTAGNTIYF
TRBJ1-2	NA	NA	TRBV7-9	TGTGCCAGCAGCTTAGGCAGGGGCCTTAACTATGGCTACACCTTC	CASSLGRGLNYGYTF
TRBJ1-1	TRBD1	NA	TRBV19	TGTGCCAGTAGTATCCGAACGACAGGGTCGAACACTGAAGCTTTCTTT	CASSIRTTGSNTEAFF
TRBJ1-2	TRBD1	NA	TRBV5-6	TGTGCCAGCAGCGGTAACGACAGGGTTAACTATGGCTACACCTTC	CASSGNDRVNYGYTF
TRBJ2-7	NA	once	TRBV27	TGTGCCAGCAGTTTCTTCCAGGGTCCCTACGAGCAGTACTTC	CASSFFQGPYEQYF
TRBJ1-5	NA	NA	TRBV4-1	TGCGCCAGCAGCCTGATTCCGGGAGGCAATCAGCCCCAGCATTTT	CASSLIPGGNQPQHF
TRBJ1-5	TRBD1	NA	TRBV5-1	TGCGCCAGCAGCTTAGACGGCACAGGGGTAAATCAGCCCCAGCATTTT	CASSLDGTGVNQPQHF
TRBJ1-2	TRBD1	NA	TRBV15	TGTGCCACCACCGGGACAGGGAGTGGCTACACCTTC	CATTGTGSGYTF
TRBJ1-2	TRBD1	NA	TRBV4-1	TGCGCCAGCAGCCAATTCGGGACAGCTAACTATGGCTACACCTTC	CASSQFGTANYGYTF
TRBJ1-2	TRBD1	NA	TRBV2	TGTGCCAGCAGTGAGACCGGGACAGGGGTAGGCTATGGCTACACCTTC	CASSETGTGVGYGYTF
TRBJ1-1	TRBD1	NA	TRBV5-1	TGCGCCAGCAGCCCAATTGACAGGGTAGAAGAAGCTTTCTTT	CASSPIDRVEEAFF
TRBJ1-6	NA	NA	TRBV6-5	TGTGCCAGCAGTCCCCGGGGAGATTCACCCCTCCACTTT	CASSPRGDSPLHF
TRBJ1-4	NA	NA	TRBV12-5	TGTGCTAGTGGTTTGGTAGTAGGGGCGGATGATGAAAAACTGTTTTTT	CASGLVVGADDEKLFF
TRBJ1-5	TRBD1	few	TRBV19	TGTGCCAGTAGTCCCTCGGACAGGGGGCGCGGTCAGCCCCAGCATTTT	CASSPSDRGRGQPQHF
TRBJ2-5	NA	NA	TRBV18	TGTGCCAGCTCACCACGAGGCGAGACCCAGTACTTC	CASSPRGETQYF
TRBJ2-1	NA	NA	TRBV3-1/TRBV3-2	TGTGCCAGCACCCGGGGGAGCAATGAGCAGTTCTTC	CASTRGSNEQFF
TRBJ1-6	NA	NA	TRBV5-4	TGTGCCAGCAGCCCAGACACAAATTCACCCCTCCACTTT	CASSPDTNSPLHF
TRBJ2-7	TRBD1	NA	TRBV7-9	TGTGCCAGCAGCTTTACGGGACAGGAGACCCCCCGCCGGTACGAGCAGTACTTC	CASSFTGQETPRRYEQYF
TRBJ2-1	NA	NA	TRBV4-3	TGCGCCAGCAGCCAAGATTGGAGGGGGCACGACTGGAGCTCCTACAATGAGCAGTTCTTC	CASSQDWRGHDWSSYNEQFF
TRBJ1-6	TRBD1	NA	TRBV5-6	TGTGCCAGCAGCACCGGGACAGGGGCTTCACCCCTCCACTTT	CASSTGTGASPLHF
TRBJ2-2	NA	NA	TRBV5-1	TGCGCCAGCAGTTGGACTAACACCGGGGAGCTGTTTTTT	CASSWTNTGELFF
TRBJ1-5	NA	once	TRBV5-8	TGTGCCAGCAGCCTAGACAGAAGCAATCAGCCCCAGCATTTT	CASSLDRSNQPQHF
TRBJ1-1	NA	NA	TRBV7-3	TGTGCCAGCGGTATAGGGGCCAACACTGAAGCTTTCTTT	CASGIGANTEAFF
TRBJ2-7	TRBD2	NA	TRBV7-9	TGTGCCAGCAGCTCCTCTACCGGGGGGATGCACTACGAGCAGTACTTC	CASSSSTGGMHYEQYF
TRBJ2-1	TRBD1	NA	TRBV4-2	TGTGCCAGCAGCCAAGCAGTAAACCCAGGGGGCTTTGAGCAGTTCTTC	CASSQAVNPGGFEQFF
TRBJ2-2	TRBD2	NA	TRBV18	TGTGCCAGCTCACCATCGGAGCCGGGACTAGCCGGGTCCGGGGAGCTGTTTTTT	CASSPSEPGLAGSGELFF
TRBJ1-1	NA	NA	TRBV7-9	TGTGCCAGCAGCAGTAGAGTTAACACTGAAGCTTTCTTT	CASSSRVNTEAFF
TRBJ1-6	NA	NA	TRBV4-2	TGTGCCAGCAGCCAGGCCCAAAGCTCCTATAATTCACCCCTCCACTTT	CASSQAQSSYNSPLHF
TRBJ2-1	TRBD2	once	TRBV7-3	TGTGCCAGCAGCTTAACCGCGGGGGGGCCCAATGAGCAGTTCTTC	CASSLTAGGPNEQFF
TRBJ2-3	TRBD2	NA	TRBV27	TGTGCCAGCAGTATCTCGACTAGCGGGGGGGACCCTACGCAGTATTTT	CASSISTSGGDPTQYF
TRBJ1-6	NA	NA	TRBV27	TGTGCCAGCAGTTCCTATGACAGGAGCTCCTATAATTCACCCCTCCACTTT	CASSSYDRSSYNSPLHF
TRBJ2-7	NA	once	TRBV2	TGTGCCAGCAACAGGGACTCCTACGAGCAGTACTTC	CASNRDSYEQYF
TRBJ1-2	NA	NA	TRBV18	TGTGCCAGCTCACCCCCCCCGACAGCGTTTAACTATGGCTACACCTTC	CASSPPPTAFNYGYTF
TRBJ1-2	NA	NA	TRBV2	TGTGCCAGCAGTGAGTTCCTGCAGGCGCAGGATAACTATGGCTACACCTTC	CASSEFLQAQDNYGYTF
TRBJ2-2	TRBD2	NA	TRBV2	TGTGCCAGCAGTTTGGGACTAGCGGGTACTACCGGGGAGCTGTTTTTT	CASSLGLAGTTGELFF
TRBJ2-5	NA	once	TRBV11-3	TGTGCCAGCTCCCCCGGGGGCGGGGGCTCCGGGACCCAGTACTTC	CASSPGGGGSGTQYF
TRBJ1-2	TRBD1	NA	TRBV5-6	TGTGCCAGCAGCTTAATGTCCCCCACAGGGGCTTACTATGGCTACACCTTC	CASSLMSPTGAYYGYTF
TRBJ1-1	NA	NA	TRBV2	TGTGCCAGCAGCCGCAAGGGGGGGGTAGGACTCACTGAAGCTTTCTTT	CASSRKGGVGLTEAFF
TRBJ2-1	TRBD2	once	TRBV5-1	TGCGCCAGCAGCTTGGCCCTGGGACTAGGCGATGAGCAGTTCTTC	CASSLALGLGDEQFF
TRBJ2-4	TRBD2	NA	TRBV3-1/TRBV3-2	TGTGCCAGCAGCCAGGGAGGGATTAACACTGCCAAAAACATTCAGTACTTC	CASSQGGINTAKNIQYF
TRBJ2-5	TRBD2	NA	TRBV7-8	TGTGCCAGCAGCCCCCGCGAGACTAGCGGGGGGTACTTC	CASSPRETSGGYF
TRBJ2-2	NA	NA	TRBV6-5	TGTGCCAGCAGTCCGTCCTGGGAGCTGTTTTTT	CASSPSWELFF
TRBJ1-3	NA	NA	TRBV5-1	TGCGCCAGCAGCTTGGAAGCATCGGTCATCTCTGGAAACACCATATATTTT	CASSLEASVISGNTIYF